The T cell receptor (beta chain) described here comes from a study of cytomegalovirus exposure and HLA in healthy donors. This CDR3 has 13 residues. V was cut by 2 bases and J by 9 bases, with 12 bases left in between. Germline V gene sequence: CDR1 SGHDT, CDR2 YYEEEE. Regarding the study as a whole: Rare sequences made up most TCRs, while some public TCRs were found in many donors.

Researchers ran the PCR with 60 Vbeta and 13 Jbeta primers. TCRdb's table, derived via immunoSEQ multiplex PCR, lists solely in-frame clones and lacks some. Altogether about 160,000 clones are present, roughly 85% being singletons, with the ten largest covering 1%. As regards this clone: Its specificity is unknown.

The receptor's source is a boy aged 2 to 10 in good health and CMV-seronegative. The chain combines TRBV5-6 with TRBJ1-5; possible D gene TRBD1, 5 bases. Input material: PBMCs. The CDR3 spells CASSFRREGPQHF. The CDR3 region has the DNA TGTGCCAGCAGCTTTCGCAGGGAAGGGCCCCAGCATTTT.